This section outlines one T cell receptor beta chain sequence together with its context. The antigen is unknown. The source of the sample is a study of T cell responses to AZD1222 COVID-19 vaccine. Background on the study: Second doses that came at about 4 or about 12 weeks were put together. Study results and caveats: Reportedly, close to half of spike-specific TCRs are directed against unmutated variant regions. No repertoire was sampled before or during the peak T cell response, only after it. At 160-218 and 743-854, vaccine-associated CD4 TCRs were dominant, and they spanned spike.

The repertoire was sequenced with immunoSEQ multiplex PCR; TCRdb's copy has only in-frame clones and lacks some. The repertoire includes fewer than 200,000 clones, roughly nine tenths of them detected once, and around 1.6% sits in the top ten. V lost 0 bases to trimming and J lost 7 bases, with 6 bases between them. CDR1 and CDR2 (germline): MNHEY, SVGAGI. The CDR3 sequence is 13 residues long. Sequencing was performed on peripheral blood, taken on day 0 of AZD1222 vaccination. The rearrangement joins TRBV6-5 to TRBJ1-4; D remains unclear. This TCR came from an adult in good health. CDR3 sequence reads: CASSYSASEKLFF. In DNA form, the CDR3 reads TGTGCCAGCAGTTACTCGGCAAGTGAAAAACTGTTTTTT.